This TCR beta chain is drawn from a study of blood T cell repertoires in COVID-19. For the study at large: Spain, Italy and the United States supplied samples that represented acute and convalescent COVID-19. The analysed material was cDNA or gDNA that came from T cells, B-cell-depleted T cells, or PBMCs.

In the study's own analysis: Amplification from reference gene primers served as the basis for estimated nucleated cell counts. The repertoire was sequenced with immunoSEQ multiplex PCR; TCRdb's copy has only in-frame clones and lacks some. V, J and clone size reflect that table, while D and trimming were determined from the DNA. Of some 350,000 clones listed, around four fifths are singletons. The sequencing sample was made of peripheral blood. This sequence was found in a man aged 30 to 39 with active or convalescent COVID-19.

The CDR3 loop reads CASSVAGASGELFF. The CDR3 DNA sequence: TGTGCCAGCAGTGTGGCAGGGGCATCAGGGGAGCTGTTTTTT. The rearrangement joins TRBV6-4 to TRBJ2-2; D perhaps matches TRBD1 (6 bases). This CDR3 has 14 residues. Trimming pared 4 bases from V and 8 bases from J, leaving 14 bases between. Germline V gene sequence: CDR1 MRHNA, CDR2 SNTAGT.